Listed here is a single T cell receptor (beta chain). The antigen it binds to is not known. No base qualities exist here, and no much larger clone lies one base off it. The collaborating institutions used their own protocols to collect whole blood in K2EDTA tubes. For TCRbeta analysis, collaborator samples were shipped as frozen whole blood, as isolated PBMCs, or as DNA extracted from either sample type. These data are taken from a study of blood T cell repertoires in COVID-19 (dated by TCRdb to about 2020). Notes on the research overall: Collaborator samples came from the United States, Italy and Spain and covered acute and convalescent phases of COVID-19. The dataset comprised deeply sampled blood TCRbeta repertoires from subjects exposed to, actively infected with, or recovered from COVID-19. The prospective study material was composed of cDNA or gDNA derived from T cells, B-cell-depleted T cells, or PBMCs. The repertoires were released in a freely available public database meant as a resource for research on the immune response to SARS-CoV-2. Where available, HLA class I and class II types were obtained from metadata supplied by the sample provider rather than from assay-based typing. Nearly every sample came with metadata listing a de-identified subject ID, COVID-19 status, age in years and sex. The samples were drawn from two sources: the first 160 participants of the ongoing ImmuneRACE study, and 1,000 to 1,500 subjects contributed by 6 global collaborators.

TCRbeta CDR3 regions were amplified from genomic DNA using the immunoSEQ Assay, a bias-controlled multiplex PCR. In the paper's pipeline: The number of nucleated cells in each sample was estimated from the amplification of reference gene primers within the assay. Sequence reads were collapsed and filtered to measure the absolute abundance of every unique TCRbeta CDR3 rearrangement. For each sample, productive Simpson clonality was calculated as the square root of Simpson's diversity index across productive rearrangements. The clones in this table, taken by TCRdb from immuneACCESS, are in-frame only. Not every clone is retained; where verified, under half of the shortfall comes from an unresolved V gene, and the cause of the rest is unknown. V and J calls and clone size come straight from that table; D and trimming were deduced from the DNA. Within this sample are 400,000 to 500,000 clones, with around 86% of them counted one time only. The ten most abundant clones make up more than 1.4% of the sample.

General findings and caveats noted by the study authors: The amount of clinical and demographic metadata varied by source and participant and was provided uncurated.

V loses 2 bases, J loses 5 bases, and the germline ends lie 15 bases apart. Inclusive of the bounding cysteine and phenylalanine, the CDR3 is 16 residues long. Only CDR3 DNA is held: 48 bases, read in frame from base 1. CDR1 and CDR2 are read off the germline V gene as MDHEN and SYDVKM. This chain is built from TRBV28 and TRBJ1-4, with the D gene not confidently named. Material for sequencing was peripheral blood. This TCR came from a woman in her twenties or thirties with active or convalescent COVID-19. The CDR3 is CASSLLAALGNEKLFF. The DNA sequence is as follows: TGTGCCAGCAGTTTACTAGCAGCCCTCGGGAATGAAAAACTGTTTTTT.